Listed here are 26 T cell receptor beta chains from one sample, sequenced in a study of blood T cells in healthy people across ages. Next came a second PCR, run for about 6 to 11 cycles, which used a sample-barcoded 5' primer along with a J-beta primer mix. TCRdb re-analysed the 5' RACE reads in MiXCR, keeping a single row per CDR3 protein. The repertoire consists of roughly 1,500,000 distinct CDR3 sequences, with 30% to 35% occurring once and the leading ten covering 10% to 12%. The sequenced sample consisted of blood. All receptors derive from a woman aged 25-40 years in good health.

The chain is built from TRBV11-2 and TRBJ2-7, with 8 bases aligning to TRBD2. This CDR3 is built from 13 residues. The junction had 3 bases not matched to a gene; V was cut back by 1 base and J by 7 bases. Germline V CDR1 and CDR2: SGHAT, FQNNGV. Here the CDR3 reads CASSLVSGVEQYF. DNA of the CDR3: TGTGCCAGCAGCTTAGTTAGCGGGGTTGAGCAGTACTTC.

This clonotype was seen ten or more times. The chain is built from TRBV4-1 and TRBJ2-7; D is uncertain. Germline CDR1 MGHRA, CDR2 YSYEKL. Trimming removed 0 bases at V and 1 base at J, with 10 bases between. The CDR3 runs 15 residues. CDR3 bases: TGCGCCAGCAGCCAAGATCTGTGGGGATCCTACGAGCAGTACTTC. It encodes CASSQDLWGSYEQYF.

The chain employs TRBV7-9 and TRBJ1-1, with 8 bases matching TRBD1. Trimming cost V 3 bases and J 6 bases; bases outside gene matches: 6. This CDR3 comprises 14 residues. Germline-derived CDR1 and CDR2 are SEHNR and FQNEAQ (reference sequence). The CDR3 bases are TGTGCCAGCAGCTTGACAGGGGAAGTTCCTGAAGCTTTCTTT. Amino acid sequence: CASSLTGEVPEAFF.

This clonotype was seen repeatedly, ten times or more. The chain joins TRBV29-1 to TRBJ2-1, with a tentative D call TRBD2 (5 bases). The CDR3 spans 14 residues. Trimming took off 4 bases at V and 0 bases at J, with 10 bases between the two ends. Per germline, CDR1 SQVTM and CDR2 ANQGSEA. CDR3 sequence: CSVVRGSSYNEQFF. The CDR3, as DNA: TGCAGCGTTGTTAGAGGGAGCTCCTACAATGAGCAGTTCTTC.

The chain recombines TRBV2 with TRBJ2-7, with no clear D. Germline CDR1 reads SNHLY; CDR2 reads FYNNEI. Trimming took 3 bases from V and 3 from J, leaving 12 bases between them. The CDR3 loop spans 14 amino acids. CDR3 sequence (DNA): TGTGCCAGCAGTGATCCGGACGGATTCTACGAGCAGTACTTC. It translates to CASSDPDGFYEQYF.

This clonotype was picked up a small number of times. The chain recombines TRBV27 with TRBJ1-6, with D maybe TRBD1 (5 bases). The germline V gene has CDR1 MNHEY and CDR2 SMNVEV (reference sequence). This CDR3 spans 16 amino acids. The V and J ends lost 8 bases and 8 bases respectively, with 22 bases between them. CDR3 protein: CASSKGNGSRYSPLHF. The CDR3 coding sequence is TGTGCCAGCTCCAAGGGGAACGGGTCTCGGTATTCACCCCTCCACTTT.

This clonotype showed up just a few times. The chain recombines TRBV29-1 with TRBJ1-1, with TRBD1 as a possible D gene (5 bases). The CDR3 extends over 14 amino acids. CDR1 SQVTM and CDR2 ANQGSEA come from the germline V gene. V was cut by 6 bases and J by 3 bases, with 17 bases left in between. The CDR3: CSVAPAGYDTEAFF. CDR3 bases: TGCAGCGTGGCACCCGCAGGGTACGACACTGAAGCTTTCTTT.

The V gene is TRBV20-1, the J gene TRBJ2-5; 7 bases are a match to TRBD2. Germline V gives CDR1 DFQATT, CDR2 SNEGSKA (reference sequence). V shed 3 bases and J 9 bases; nucleotides not matched to a gene: 10. CDR3 length equals 13 residues. The CDR3 region is CSARASGTEAQYF. CDR3 DNA: TGCAGTGCTAGGGCTAGCGGTACGGAGGCCCAGTACTTC.

This clonotype was picked up a small number of times. V is TRBV27 and J is TRBJ2-3; D remains unclear. The CDR3 is made up of 15 amino acids. The germline V and J ends were trimmed by 2 bases and 0 bases, with 9 bases remaining between them. Germline CDR1 is MNHEY and CDR2 is SMNVEV (reference sequence). The CDR3 DNA reads TGTGCCAGCAGTTTAGGCAGACCTAGCACAGATACGCAGTATTTT. Its translation is CASSLGRPSTDTQYF.

This sequence joins TRBV21-1 and TRBJ2-5; the DNA was not used to check the table's D call, TRBD2. TRBV21-1 constitutes a pseudogene. The CDR3 covers 16 residues. The CDR3 sequence is CASSKAPGAGRETQYF. The CDR3 DNA is TGTGCCAGCAGCAAAGCCCCCGGAGCGGGGAGGGAGACCCAGTACTTC.

This clonotype came up a few times. The V gene is TRBV28, the J gene TRBJ2-1; tentative D call: TRBD2 (6 bases). CDR1 is MDHEN and CDR2 is SYDVKM in the germline V gene. V lost 6 bases and J 5 bases, leaving 11 bases between the germline ends. The CDR3 totals 13 residues. This CDR3 reads CASRFQRDNEQFF. The CDR3 DNA reads as TGTGCCAGCAGATTCCAGCGGGACAATGAGCAGTTCTTC.

The chain links TRBV11-2 to TRBJ2-6; 12 bases agree with TRBD1. The germline gives CDR1 SGHAT, CDR2 FQNNGV. J gave up 3 bases and V 6 bases, and 6 bases lay outside the gene matches. The CDR3 length is 17 residues. The CDR3 here is CASRPGQGALGANVLTF. For the CDR3, the DNA is TGTGCCAGCAGGCCGGGACAGGGGGCGCTTGGGGCCAACGTCCTGACTTTC.

About this clonotype: A junction end diverges from the germline sequence, so it may reflect a read error. This chain joins TRBV7-9 and TRBJ2-3; 9 positions match TRBD1. The germline V gene has CDR1 SEHNR and CDR2 FQNEAQ (reference sequence). This CDR3 has 15 amino acids. CDR3 protein: CASSPGTGRTDTEYF. Here the CDR3 DNA reads TGTGCCAGCAGCCCCGGGACAGGGCGCACAGATACGGAGTATTTT.

This clonotype was detected only once. V is TRBV14 and J is TRBJ1-2, with TRBD1 as a possible D gene (5 bases). Germline-derived CDR1 and CDR2 are SGHDN and FVKESK. This CDR3 spans 16 amino acids. Trimming stripped 0 bases from V and 2 bases from J, with 13 bases between. DNA of the CDR3: TGTGCCAGCAGCCAAGATTCCATCAGGGCGAACTATGGCTACACCTTC. Translating gives CASSQDSIRANYGYTF. The full variable domain, with the rest looked up from reference TRBV14 and TRBJ1-2, is EAGVTQFPSHSVIEKGQTVTLRCDPISGHDNLYWYRRVMGKEIKFLLHFVKESKQDESGMPNNRFLAERTGGTYSTLKVQPAELEDSGVYFCASSQDSIRANYGYTFGSGTRLTVV.

For this clonotype: This could be a read error, since a much larger clone is one nucleotide away. The chain links TRBV4-2 to TRBJ2-7; 11 bases are shared with TRBD2. Trimming took 4 bases from V and 2 from J; bases not matched to a gene: 7. Germline V gene sequence: CDR1 LGHNA, CDR2 YNFKEQ. The CDR3 extends over 16 amino acids. The CDR3 DNA is TGTGCCAGCAGCCGTGATAGCGGGGGGGCCCCCTACGAGCAGTACTTC. It codes for CASSRDSGGAPYEQYF.

The gene calls are TRBV9 and TRBJ1-1, with 9 bases matching TRBD1. This CDR3 has 19 residues. The germline gives CDR1 SGDLS, CDR2 YYNGEE. Unmatched junction bases numbered 17, after V lost 0 bases and J lost 5 bases. The CDR3 region is CASSVVPGQGKVKNTEAFF. In DNA form, the CDR3 reads TGTGCCAGCAGCGTAGTTCCGGGACAGGGTAAGGTGAAAAATACTGAAGCTTTCTTT.

The chain employs TRBV7-8 and TRBJ1-1; 9 bases map to TRBD1. CDR3 length equals 15 residues. Germline lookup yields CDR1 SGHVS and CDR2 FQNEAQ. V lost 5 bases, J lost 6 bases, and 10 bases stayed unmatched. CDR3 bases: TGTGCCAGCAGCACTCGACAGGGGGATCCGGCTGAAGCTTTCTTT. Translated: CASSTRQGDPAEAFF. The full variable domain, with the rest looked up from reference TRBV7-8 and TRBJ1-1, is GAGVSQSPRYKVAKRGQDVALRCDPISGHVSLFWYQQALGQGPEFLTYFQNEAQLDKSGLPSDRFFAERPEGSVSTLKIQRTQQEDSAVYLCASSTRQGDPAEAFFGQGTRLTVV.

The chain is built from TRBV2 and TRBJ2-5, with D perhaps matching TRBD2 (6 bases). The end of the DNA aligns better with TRBJ2-7, so the J call may be wrong. CDR3 length: 14 residues. The germline V gene has CDR1 SNHLY and CDR2 FYNNEI. The CDR3 loop reads CASSVGGLQAEQYF. In DNA form, the CDR3 reads TGTGCCAGCAGTGTGGGGGGACTCCAGGCCGAGCAGTACTTC.

Worth noting for this clonotype: A read error may produce the germline difference seen at one junction end. The V call is TRBV6-5, the J call TRBJ2-1, with D possibly being TRBD1 (5 bases). The CDR3 runs 12 residues. CDR1 and CDR2 (germline): MNHEY, SVGAGI. This chain's CDR3 is CASSYSGREQFF. CDR3 in DNA: TGTGCCAGCAGCTACTCAGGGCGGGAGCAGTTCTTC.

This clonotype was found a few times. This chain uses TRBV12-3 or TRBV12-4 with TRBJ1-2, with a possible D match to TRBD1 (5 bases). This CDR3 comprises 16 residues. Trimming took 3 bases from V and 6 from J, leaving 20 bases between them. The CDR3 region has the DNA TGTGCCAGCAGTTTCGGGGGGTTAAATGCCCCCGATGGCTACACCTTC. Translating it yields CASSFGGLNAPDGYTF.

The chain uses TRBV29-1 and TRBJ1-2; D is unclear. The CDR3 runs 13 residues. V lost 0 bases to trimming and J lost 6 bases, with 11 bases between them. Germline assignment: CDR1 SQVTM and CDR2 ANQGSEA. The CDR3 sequence is CSVEDHPQDGYTF. CDR3 sequence (DNA): TGCAGCGTTGAAGATCACCCTCAAGATGGCTACACCTTC.

This clonotype appeared a few times. V and J are TRBV20-1 and TRBJ2-7; the D gene is possibly TRBD2 (6 bases). V was shortened by 0 bases and J by 0 bases, with 21 bases between the two germline ends. The CDR3 totals 18 residues. The germline CDR1 and CDR2 sequences are DFQATT and SNEGSKA (reference sequence). For the CDR3, the DNA is TGCAGTGCTAGAGATATGGGGCCTGAAGCGGGCCACTCCTACGAGCAGTACTTC. It translates to CSARDMGPEAGHSYEQYF.

The chain has TRBV5-4 and TRBJ2-4; D may be TRBD1 or TRBD2 (5 bases each). Germline CDR1 reads SGHNT; CDR2 reads YYREEE (reference sequence). V lost 0 bases and J lost 13, with 20 bases in between. This CDR3 spans 15 amino acids. The CDR3 loop reads CASSLEGSTRGEQYF. The CDR3 DNA reads as TGTGCCAGCAGCTTGGAGGGTTCCACCCGAGGGGAGCAGTACTTC.

On this clonotype itself: Germline and junction disagree at one end, which may indicate a read error. This chain's CDR3 is CASSFAGKDYGYTF. The CDR3 DNA reads as TGTGCCAGCAGTTTCGCAGGGAAAGACTACGGCTACACCTTC. J is TRBJ1-2 and V is TRBV28; weak D call: TRBD1 (5 bases). CDR1 is MDHEN, CDR2 SYDVKM, per germline. The length of the CDR3 is 14 residues.

This clonotype was picked up many times. The chain couples TRBV3-1 to TRBJ2-1, with TRBD1 matching 8 bases. After removal of 0 bases from V and 5 bases from J, the junction contained 9 bases not matched to a gene. Per the germline V gene, CDR1 is LGHDT and CDR2 is YNNKEL (reference sequence). The CDR3 loop spans 17 amino acids. The CDR3 loop reads CASSQDRRTGGNNEQFF. The CDR3 DNA reads TGTGCCAGCAGCCAAGATAGGAGAACAGGGGGTAACAATGAGCAGTTCTTC.

V usage is TRBV29-1 and J usage is TRBJ2-7, with 9 bases identical to TRBD1. Germline V gene sequence: CDR1 SQVTM, CDR2 ANQGSEA. The CDR3 is made up of 15 amino acids. V lost 3 bases to trimming and J lost 5 bases; unmatched junction nucleotides: 11. The CDR3 coding sequence is TGCAGCGTTGACCTCACCGGGACAGGGAGCGACGAGCAGTACTTC. Its protein is CSVDLTGTGSDEQYF.